The present TCR beta chain was sequenced within a study of cytomegalovirus exposure and HLA in healthy donors. Profiled with immunoSEQ multiplex PCR; TCRdb holds only in-frame clones, not every one. The repertoire consists of roughly 70,000 clones, with about 85% occurring once and the leading ten covering less than 3%. Losses at the gene ends were 11 bases for V and 4 bases for J; bases not matched to a gene: 12. The length of the CDR3 is 14 residues. In germline, CDR1 is MNHNS, CDR2 SASEGT. This TCR derives from a young man in good health and CMV-seronegative. The specimen was PBMCs. The V gene is TRBV6-1, the J gene TRBJ2-3; TRBD2 matches 7 bases. Written as DNA, the CDR3 is TGTGCCGGGGGGATGGGGGAGGGCCCAGATACGCAGTATTTT. It encodes CAGGMGEGPDTQYF.